This T cell receptor (beta chain) came from a study of identical twins. The study, taken as a whole, reports: Among out-of-frame alpha sequences shared by twins, low generation probability occurred in excess.

Worth noting for this clonotype: Its antigen remains unknown.

TCRdb reprocessed the 5' RACE reads via MiXCR and lists one record per CDR3 protein. The sample records fewer than 500,000 distinct CDR3 sequences, 20% to 30% being singletons. V lost 6 bases and J lost 6; bases outside the gene matches: 13. The CDR3 sequence is 15 residues long. Germline V gives CDR1 DFQATT, CDR2 SNEGSKA (reference sequence). The sample also formed part of further work on T cells expressing NK-cell markers.

This sequence originates from a woman in her late teens or twenties in good health. The chain uses TRBV20-1 and TRBJ2-3, with 9 bases lining up with TRBD1. Material: CD4+ T cells sorted from blood. The CDR3 region is CSASNRGPSFDTQYF. DNA of the CDR3: TGCAGTGCCTCTAACAGGGGGCCCTCCTTTGATACGCAGTATTTT.